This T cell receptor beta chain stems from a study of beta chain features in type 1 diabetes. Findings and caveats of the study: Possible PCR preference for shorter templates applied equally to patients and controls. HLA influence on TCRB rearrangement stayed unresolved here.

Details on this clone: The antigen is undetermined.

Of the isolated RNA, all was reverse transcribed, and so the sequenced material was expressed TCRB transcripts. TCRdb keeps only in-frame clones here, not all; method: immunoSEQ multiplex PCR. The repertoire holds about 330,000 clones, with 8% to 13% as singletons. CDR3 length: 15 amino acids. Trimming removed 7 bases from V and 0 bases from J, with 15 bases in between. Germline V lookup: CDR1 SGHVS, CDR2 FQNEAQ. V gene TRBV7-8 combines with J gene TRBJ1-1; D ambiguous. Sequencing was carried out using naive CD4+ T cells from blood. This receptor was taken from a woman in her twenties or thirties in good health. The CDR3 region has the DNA TGTGCCAGCACCTTGAACGGAGGATTGAACACTGAAGCTTTCTTT. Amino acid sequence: CASTLNGGLNTEAFF.